A selection of T cell receptor beta chains follows, all from one sample in a study of regulatory T cells in long-lasting Graves disease. Each CDR3 protein is one row after TCRdb ran MiXCR on the multiplex PCR reads. The table has under 300,000 distinct CDR3 sequences, 20% to 25% seen once. This specimen consisted of peripheral blood mononuclear cells (PBMCs), obtained at new diagnosis, from a patient treated with antithyroid drugs. These receptors all stem from a female donor with Graves disease. CDR3s include the opening cysteine and the closing phenylalanine or tryptophan. The D gene is left open where the match is weak. Rows give clone size only sometimes, using once, few, many, or a class for an expanded clone.

CDR3: CASSLDRVGIYEQYF
DNA: TGTGCCAGCAGCCTCGACAGGGTGGGAATCTACGAGCAGTACTTC
size: many
V: TRBV27
D: TRBD1
J: TRBJ2-7

CDR3: CASSVGGVGELFF
DNA: TGCGCCAGCAGTGTTGGAGGGGTCGGGGAGCTGTTTTTT
size: -
V: TRBV10-1
D: -
J: TRBJ2-2

CDR3: CASSLGNTGHTNTEAFF
DNA: TGTGCCAGCAGCTTAGGAAATACCGGACATACGAACACTGAAGCTTTCTTT
size: -
V: TRBV11-3
D: -
J: TRBJ1-1

CDR3: CASSRYRFSGNTIYF
DNA: TGTGCCAGCAGTCGCTACAGGTTTTCTGGAAACACCATATATTTT
size: few
V: TRBV12-3/TRBV12-4
D: -
J: TRBJ1-3

CDR3: CASSLAGGPSTGELFF
DNA: TGTGCCAGCAGTCTAGCGGGGGGGCCTAGCACCGGGGAGCTGTTTTTT
size: many
V: TRBV7-2
D: TRBD2
J: TRBJ2-2

CDR3: CASSPRVGRNEQFF
DNA: TGTGCCAGCAGCCCCCGGGTGGGACGCAATGAGCAGTTCTTC
size: many
V: TRBV7-2
D: -
J: TRBJ2-1

CDR3: CALLAGGPYEQYF
DNA: TGTGCCTTACTAGCGGGAGGCCCCTACGAGCAGTACTTC
size: many
V: TRBV30
D: TRBD2
J: TRBJ2-7

CDR3: CASRQGSGELFF
DNA: TGTGCCAGCAGGCAGGGGAGCGGGGAGCTGTTTTTT
size: few
V: TRBV6-1
D: -
J: TRBJ2-2

CDR3: CASSPRQGEWPDTQYF
DNA: TGTGCCAGCTCACCAAGACAGGGTGAGTGGCCAGATACGCAGTATTTT
size: many
V: TRBV18
D: TRBD1
J: TRBJ2-3

CDR3: CASRQDLRSEQYF
DNA: TGTGCCAGCAGACAAGATTTAAGGAGCGAGCAGTACTTC
size: -
V: TRBV14
D: -
J: TRBJ2-7

CDR3: CASSDRDRGVETQYF
DNA: TGTGCCAGCAGTGACCGGGACAGGGGAGTTGAGACCCAGTACTTC
size: many
V: TRBV12-3/TRBV12-4
D: TRBD1
J: TRBJ2-5

CDR3: CASSLRTGAVGKNIQYF
DNA: TGTGCCAGCAGTTTACGTACAGGAGCAGTGGGCAAAAACATTCAGTACTTC
size: many
V: TRBV27
D: -
J: TRBJ2-4

CDR3: CASSLAPDRAFYNEQFF
DNA: TGTGCCAGCAGCTTAGCGCCGGACAGGGCGTTTTACAATGAGCAGTTCTTC
size: many
V: TRBV7-9
D: TRBD1
J: TRBJ2-1

CDR3: CASSPTSSGHNEQFF
DNA: TGTGCCAGCAGCCCCACGAGTAGCGGCCACAATGAGCAGTTCTTC
size: -
V: TRBV6-1
D: -
J: TRBJ2-1

CDR3: CASSMSDSSGGTEAFF
DNA: TGTGCCAGTAGTATGTCGGACAGTTCGGGCGGCACTGAAGCTTTCTTT
size: few
V: TRBV19
D: -
J: TRBJ1-1

CDR3: CSARAPGQSAYEQYF
DNA: TGCAGTGCTAGAGCGCCGGGACAGTCCGCCTACGAGCAGTACTTC
size: -
V: TRBV20-1
D: TRBD1
J: TRBJ2-7

CDR3: CASSSLAGWNLGNEQFF
DNA: TGTGCCAGCAGCTCCCTAGCGGGATGGAATTTGGGCAATGAGCAGTTCTTC
size: many
V: TRBV7-2
D: TRBD2
J: TRBJ2-1

CDR3: CASSSDPSSGGARTDTQYF
DNA: TGCGCCAGCAGCTCCGACCCATCTAGCGGGGGGGCGAGGACAGATACGCAGTATTTT
size: once
V: TRBV5-1
D: TRBD2
J: TRBJ2-3

CDR3: CASSYEQVAFF
DNA: TGTGCCAGCAGTTACGAACAGGTGGCTTTCTTT
size: many
V: TRBV6-5
D: -
J: TRBJ1-1

CDR3: CASSLPFGTGDTQYF
DNA: TGTGCCAGCAGCCTCCCTTTCGGGACGGGAGATACGCAGTATTTT
size: many
V: TRBV9
D: -
J: TRBJ2-3

CDR3: CASSSAGGYEQYF
DNA: TGTGCCAGCAGCTCCGCCGGCGGGTACGAGCAGTACTTC
size: many
V: TRBV7-2
D: -
J: TRBJ2-7

CDR3: CASSGRDRGYYGYTF
DNA: TGTGCCAGCAGCGGCCGGGACAGGGGATACTATGGCTACACCTTC
size: once
V: TRBV7-2
D: TRBD1
J: TRBJ1-2

CDR3: CSVRNAKVAPGELFF
DNA: TGCAGCGTCCGAAATGCTAAAGTGGCACCCGGGGAGCTGTTTTTT
size: many
V: TRBV29-1
D: -
J: TRBJ2-2

CDR3: CASSPGSGAVGETQYF
DNA: TGTGCCAGCTCACCGGGATCGGGAGCCGTAGGGGAGACCCAGTACTTC
size: many
V: TRBV18
D: -
J: TRBJ2-5

CDR3: CASSGLAGGKETQYF
DNA: TGTGCCAGCAGCGGACTAGCGGGGGGGAAAGAGACCCAGTACTTC
size: many
V: TRBV5-6
D: TRBD2
J: TRBJ2-5

CDR3: CASSPPFWETQYF
DNA: TGTGCCAGCTCACCACCTTTCTGGGAGACCCAGTACTTC
size: many
V: TRBV18
D: -
J: TRBJ2-5

CDR3: CASSQDWQGLDSPLHF
DNA: TGCGCCAGCAGCCAAGATTGGCAGGGCTTGGATTCACCCCTCCACTTT
size: -
V: TRBV4-3
D: -
J: TRBJ1-6

CDR3: CASSILAGKADTQYF
DNA: TGTGCCAGTAGTATTTTAGCGGGGAAGGCAGATACGCAGTATTTT
size: many
V: TRBV19
D: TRBD2
J: TRBJ2-3

CDR3: CSAHTGTGIQETQYF
DNA: TGCAGTGCCCATACCGGGACAGGGATTCAAGAGACCCAGTACTTC
size: many
V: TRBV20-1
D: TRBD1
J: TRBJ2-5

CDR3: CASSYEAQANYGYTF
DNA: TGTGCCAGCAGTTACGAGGCTCAAGCTAACTATGGCTACACCTTC
size: many
V: TRBV6-2/TRBV6-3
D: -
J: TRBJ1-2

CDR3: CASSPRSQLPSGDTQYF
DNA: TGTGCCAGCTCACCGAGGTCGCAGCTTCCTTCAGGAGATACGCAGTATTTT
size: few
V: TRBV18
D: -
J: TRBJ2-3

CDR3: CASRVGHEQFF
DNA: TGCGCCAGCAGAGTGGGGCACGAGCAGTTCTTC
size: many
V: TRBV5-1
D: -
J: TRBJ2-1

CDR3: CASSDRGAGEQYF
DNA: TGTGCCAGCAGCGACAGGGGCGCGGGCGAGCAGTACTTC
size: many
V: TRBV12-3/TRBV12-4
D: TRBD1
J: TRBJ2-7

CDR3: CASSLRKDTEAFF
DNA: TGTGCCAGCAGCTTGCGAAAGGACACTGAAGCTTTCTTT
size: -
V: TRBV3-1
D: -
J: TRBJ1-1

CDR3: CASSIGEQGAGTEAFF
DNA: TGTGCCAGTAGTATAGGGGAGCAGGGGGCCGGCACTGAAGCTTTCTTT
size: few
V: TRBV19
D: TRBD1
J: TRBJ1-1

CDR3: CSASTGLDTQYF
DNA: TGCAGTGCTAGCACGGGGTTAGATACGCAGTATTTT
size: many
V: TRBV20-1
D: -
J: TRBJ2-3

CDR3: CASSQGQGNFSPLHF
DNA: TGTGCCAGCAGCCAGGGACAGGGGAATTTTTCACCCCTCCACTTT
size: many
V: TRBV7-2
D: TRBD1
J: TRBJ1-6

CDR3: CASAHTGSTDTQYF
DNA: TGTGCCAGCGCACACACAGGGAGCACAGATACGCAGTATTTT
size: -
V: TRBV12-3/TRBV12-4
D: -
J: TRBJ2-3

CDR3: CASSEGTRHEQYF
DNA: TGCGCCAGCAGTGAGGGGACACGACACGAGCAGTACTTC
size: many
V: TRBV10-1
D: -
J: TRBJ2-7

CDR3: CASSLWGETQYF
DNA: TGTGCCAGCAGCTTATGGGGGGAGACCCAGTACTTC
size: many
V: TRBV7-2
D: -
J: TRBJ2-5

CDR3: CSAREGSSYEQYF
DNA: TGCAGTGCTAGAGAGGGCTCGAGCTACGAGCAGTACTTC
size: many
V: TRBV20-1
D: -
J: TRBJ2-7

CDR3: CASSQGGSNTEAFF
DNA: TGCGCCAGCAGCCAAGGGGGGTCGAACACTGAAGCTTTCTTT
size: few
V: TRBV4-3
D: -
J: TRBJ1-1

CDR3: CASSFPGQPYEQYF
DNA: TGTGCCAGCAGTTTTCCAGGGCAGCCCTACGAGCAGTACTTC
size: many
V: TRBV28
D: -
J: TRBJ2-7

CDR3: CSATRLGSTDTQYF
DNA: TGCAGTGCCACAAGACTTGGAAGCACAGATACGCAGTATTTT
size: many
V: TRBV20-1
D: -
J: TRBJ2-3

CDR3: CASRETGDQPQHF
DNA: TGTGCCAGCAGGGAAACGGGAGATCAGCCCCAGCATTTT
size: many
V: TRBV7-2
D: -
J: TRBJ1-5

CDR3: CASRDRGVEYF
DNA: TGTGCCAGCAGAGACAGGGGGGTAGAGTACTTC
size: few
V: TRBV28
D: TRBD1
J: TRBJ2-7

CDR3: CSARKGVGQETQYF
DNA: TGCAGTGCTAGAAAAGGGGTGGGCCAAGAGACCCAGTACTTC
size: many
V: TRBV20-1
D: -
J: TRBJ2-5

CDR3: CASRGFSWGYTF
DNA: TGTGCCAGCAGGGGGTTTTCGTGGGGCTACACCTTC
size: few
V: TRBV6-1
D: -
J: TRBJ1-2

CDR3: CASSTGTKGGEQFF
DNA: TGTGCCAGCAGCACCGGGACCAAAGGCGGTGAGCAGTTCTTC
size: few
V: TRBV6-1
D: -
J: TRBJ2-1

CDR3: CASSLSESEQFF
DNA: TGTGCCAGCAGCTTATCAGAATCTGAGCAGTTCTTC
size: -
V: TRBV7-9
D: -
J: TRBJ2-1

CDR3: CASSLVTNTEAFF
DNA: TGTGCCAGCAGCTTGGTCACGAACACTGAAGCTTTCTTT
size: many
V: TRBV7-3
D: -
J: TRBJ1-1

CDR3: CASSRTDGRTQYF
DNA: TGTGCCAGCAGCCGGACCGATGGAAGGACCCAGTACTTC
size: many
V: TRBV28
D: -
J: TRBJ2-5

CDR3: CASSLQGTGANVLTF
DNA: TGCGCCAGCAGCTTACAGGGGACTGGGGCCAACGTCCTGACTTTC
size: few
V: TRBV5-1
D: TRBD1
J: TRBJ2-6

CDR3: CASSLAGGAKNIQYF
DNA: TGTGCCAGCAGTTTAGCGGGGGGGGCCAAAAACATTCAGTACTTC
size: many
V: TRBV28
D: TRBD2
J: TRBJ2-4

CDR3: CASSVGNTQPQHF
DNA: TGTGCCAGCAGTGTAGGTAATACGCAGCCCCAGCATTTT
size: many
V: TRBV2
D: -
J: TRBJ1-5

CDR3: CASSPADLKQYF
DNA: TGTGCCAGCTCACCGGCGGACCTAAAGCAGTACTTC
size: many
V: TRBV18
D: -
J: TRBJ2-7

CDR3: CASSPFTEGGGDYNEQFF
DNA: TGTGCCAGCAGCCCTTTCACCGAGGGGGGCGGGGATTACAATGAGCAGTTCTTC
size: many
V: TRBV5-1
D: -
J: TRBJ2-1

CDR3: CASSVSVGETQYF
DNA: TGTGCCAGCAGCGTGAGCGTGGGAGAGACCCAGTACTTC
size: -
V: TRBV5-4
D: -
J: TRBJ2-5